These 29 T cell receptor beta chains share one sample of origin, sequenced in a study of siplizumab effects on memory and regulatory T cells. Some clones are missing from TCRdb's copy, which holds only in-frame ones; the method was immunoSEQ multiplex PCR. The sample shows 90,000 to 150,000 clones, approximately 92% of them seen only once. Sequences were obtained from non-Treg CD4+ T cells sorted from blood. All receptors come from a human donor in good health.

The chain combines TRBV2 with TRBJ2-5; possibly TRBD2 for D (5 bases). Trimming pared 7 bases from V and 7 bases from J, leaving 13 bases between. This CDR3 is 12 amino acids long. Germline V CDR1 and CDR2: SNHLY, FYNNEI. The CDR3 spells CASNRAEATQYF. CDR3 DNA sequence: TGTGCCAGCAATAGGGCGGAGGCGACCCAGTACTTC.

The chain carries TRBV6-1 and TRBJ2-7; D tentatively fits TRBD1 or TRBD2 (6 bases each). Trimming pared 6 bases from V and 4 bases from J, leaving 19 bases between. Germline V lookup: CDR1 MNHNS, CDR2 SASEGT. CDR3 length equals 15 residues. The CDR3 DNA reads TGTGCCAGCAGGCCCCGGGGGCAGATCGGTTACGAGCAGTACTTC. Translated, it gives CASRPRGQIGYEQYF.

This chain joins TRBV6-5 and TRBJ2-7; 8 nucleotides align to TRBD1. Germline V CDR1 and CDR2: MNHEY, SVGAGI. The CDR3 is 16 amino acids. V trimming: 0 bases; J trimming: 0 bases; junction bases outside the gene matches: 4. CDR3 sequence reads: CASSYSGTGSSYEQYF. DNA for the CDR3: TGTGCCAGCAGTTACTCCGGGACAGGTAGCTCCTACGAGCAGTACTTC.

As for this clone: Other DNA sequences of this sample code for an identical CDR3. The chain has TRBV5-1 and TRBJ1-1; D is undetermined. The CDR3 is made up of 12 amino acids. CDR1 and CDR2 (germline): SGHRS, YFSETQ. V lost 0 bases, J lost 7 bases, and 7 bases lay in between. The CDR3 loop is CASSLEGLEAFF. CDR3 nucleotide sequence: TGCGCCAGCAGCTTGGAAGGGCTTGAAGCTTTCTTT.

This chain's CDR3 is CASSMRPGGGDIQYF. In DNA, the CDR3 is TGTGCCAGTAGTATGCGGCCCGGGGGTGGGGACATTCAGTACTTC. The rearrangement joins TRBV19 to TRBJ2-4, with D possibly being TRBD2 (6 bases). This CDR3 has 15 amino acids. Trimming took 3 bases from V and 8 from J, leaving 17 bases between them. CDR1 is LNHDA and CDR2 is SQIVND in the germline V gene (reference sequence).

The rearrangement uses TRBV5-6 and TRBJ1-2; 8 nucleotides line up with TRBD1. Unmatched junction bases numbered 6, after V lost 4 bases and J lost 10 bases. Germline assignment: CDR1 SGHDT and CDR2 YYEEEE. This CDR3 spans 12 amino acids. The CDR3 DNA is TGTGCCAGCAGCGGACAGGGCTGGGACTACACCTTC. This translates into CASSGQGWDYTF.

In the case of this clone: This sample also contains other DNA sequences that code for the same CDR3. The CDR3 nucleotides read TGCAGTGTAAGAAAAAACATTCAGTACTTC. This encodes CSVRKNIQYF. This chain connects TRBV20-1 to TRBJ2-4, with D uncertain. CDR1 DFQATT and CDR2 SNEGSKA come from the germline V gene (reference sequence). This CDR3 has 10 amino acids. V lost 7 bases, J lost 4 bases, and 5 bases lay in between.

The CDR3 loop is CASSPPSSENSPLHF. The CDR3 bases are TGTGCCAGCTCACCACCCTCATCCGAAAATTCACCCCTCCACTTT. The genes are TRBV18 and TRBJ1-6; D not resolved. Trimming shortened V by 0 bases and J by 7 bases, and 10 bases separated the two germline ends. Germline V gene data show CDR1 as KGHSH and CDR2 as LQKENI. There are 15 residues in the CDR3. Using reference TRBV18 and TRBJ1-6 for the parts outside the CDR3, the full variable domain is NAGVMQNPRHLVRRRGQEARLRCSPMKGHSHVYWYRQLPEEGLKFMVYLQKENIIDESGMPKERFSAEFPKEGPSILRIQQVVRGDSAAYFCASSPPSSENSPLHFGNGTRLTVT.

V and J are TRBV2 and TRBJ2-3; 7 bases fit TRBD1. CDR3 length: 17 residues. Trimming cost V 6 bases and J 2 bases; bases outside gene matches: 14. Germline CDR1 SNHLY, CDR2 FYNNEI. CDR3 nucleotide sequence: TGTGCCAGCAGCCAGATGCCGGGACAGATACTCACAGATACGCAGTATTTT. It translates to CASSQMPGQILTDTQYF.

This rearrangement joins TRBV18 to TRBJ2-7, with D perhaps given as TRBD1 or TRBD2 (6 bases each). The CDR3 runs to 15 residues. The V and J ends lost 0 bases and 6 bases respectively, with 15 bases between them. Germline CDR1 reads KGHSH; CDR2 reads LQKENI. The CDR3 spells CASSPPGGASFEQYF. DNA of the CDR3: TGTGCCAGCTCACCACCGGGGGGCGCGTCATTCGAGCAGTACTTC.

The chain links TRBV7-2 to TRBJ1-5; D not certain. V was trimmed by 3 bases and J by 7 bases, leaving 19 bases between them. Looked up from germline, CDR1 is SGHTA and CDR2 is FQGNSA. This CDR3 is 16 amino acids long. The CDR3 coding sequence is TGTGCCAGCAGCTTCAATCAGCGTGGAGCCTACCAGCCCCAGCATTTT. Its protein is CASSFNQRGAYQPQHF.

This clone was seen only a few times. The V gene is TRBV2, the J gene TRBJ1-4, with D hard to call. The CDR3 loop spans 13 amino acids. V lost 7 bases, J lost 8 bases, and 14 bases lay in between. The germline V gene has CDR1 SNHLY and CDR2 FYNNEI. CDR3 nucleotide sequence: TGTGCCAGCACTATCACGAGAACCGAAAAACTGTTTTTT. Translated: CASTITRTEKLFF.

This chain links TRBV12-5 with TRBJ2-7, with no clear D. The CDR3 is 12 residues long. The V end lost 5 bases, the J end lost 4 bases, and 9 bases lay between the germline ends. The germline CDR1 and CDR2 sequences are LGHNT and FRNRAP. The CDR3 DNA reads as TGTGCTAGTGGTACGGTTCTTTACGAGCAGTACTTC. The encoded protein is CASGTVLYEQYF.

The chain couples TRBV28 to TRBJ1-5; a possible D gene is TRBD1 (5 bases). Germline V lookup: CDR1 MDHEN, CDR2 SYDVKM. Trimming cost V 1 base and J 7 bases, with 11 bases left between them. The CDR3 is 14 amino acids. CDR3 amino acids: CASSLSGHEQPQHF. The CDR3 region has the DNA TGTGCCAGCAGTTTATCAGGGCATGAGCAGCCCCAGCATTTT.

The chain uses TRBV5-1 and TRBJ2-1; TRBD2 might be the D (6 bases). The CDR3 runs to 15 residues. The V end was cut by 4 bases, the J end by 1 base, with 12 bases between. Germline V CDR1 and CDR2: SGHRS, YFSETQ. CDR3 nucleotides: TGCGCCAGCAGCATAACTAGCCCTTCCTACAATGAGCAGTTCTTC. This sequence encodes CASSITSPSYNEQFF.

This clone was counted a few times. Here the CDR3 DNA reads TGTGCCAGCAGCCCGCAGGGTTACGGCTACACCTTC. Its protein product is CASSPQGYGYTF. This chain links TRBV5-4 with TRBJ1-2, with a tentative D call TRBD1 (5 bases). V lost 4 bases, J lost 8 bases, and 12 bases lay in between. Per germline, CDR1 SGHNT and CDR2 YYREEE (reference sequence). CDR3 length: 12 amino acids.

The rearrangement uses TRBV6-1 and TRBJ2-5; D possibly matches TRBD1 or TRBD2 (6 bases each). The germline V gene has CDR1 MNHNS and CDR2 SASEGT. Trimming left V 7 bases short and J 7 bases short, with 10 bases between. This CDR3 is 11 amino acids long. CDR3 in DNA: TGTGCCAGCAACGAGGGGGGGACCCAGTACTTC. Protein product: CASNEGGTQYF.

CDR3 bases: TGTGCCAGCAGCTGGTACCAAGAGACCCAGTACTTC. It translates to CASSWYQETQYF. V gene TRBV7-2 combines with J gene TRBJ2-5; D call uncertain. V lost 4 bases to trimming and J lost 0 bases, with 3 bases between them. In germline, CDR1 is SGHTA, CDR2 FQGNSA. There are 12 residues in the CDR3.

V and J are TRBV25-1 and TRBJ1-1; 10 bases are shared with TRBD1. Germline loops: CDR1 MGHDK, CDR2 SYGVNS. V shed 4 bases and J 6 bases; nucleotides not matched to a gene: 17. There are 18 residues in the CDR3. In DNA, the CDR3 is TGTGCCAGCAGTGGTCACTCCCGGGACAGGGGCCGCTTCTCTGAAGCTTTCTTT. This codes for CASSGHSRDRGRFSEAFF. Using reference TRBV25-1 and TRBJ1-1 for the parts outside the CDR3, the full variable domain is EADIYQTPRYLVIGTGKKITLECSQTMGHDKMYWYQQDPGMELHLIHYSYGVNSTEKGDLSSESTVSRIRTEHFPLTLESARPSHTSQYLCASSGHSRDRGRFSEAFFGQGTRLTVV.

This chain joins TRBV5-4 and TRBJ2-7; 7 nucleotides align to TRBD1. V dropped 0 bases and J dropped 3; count of bases not matched to a gene: 6. Germline CDR1 SGHNT, CDR2 YYREEE (reference sequence). The CDR3 runs to 15 residues. CDR3 DNA: TGTGCCAGCAGCTTGGAGTCCGACAGGGTCTACGAGCAGTACTTC. Encoded protein: CASSLESDRVYEQYF.

The chain employs TRBV7-2 and TRBJ2-3; weak D call: TRBD1 (5 bases). In germline, CDR1 is SGHTA, CDR2 FQGNSA. CDR3 size: 14 residues. Trimming stripped 5 bases from V and 2 bases from J, with 11 bases between. The DNA of the CDR3 is TGTGCCAGCAGCCCTCGACAGCTCACAGATACGCAGTATTTT. It specifies CASSPRQLTDTQYF.

The CDR3 DNA follows: TGTGCCAGAGGACAGGCGAACACTGAAGCTTTCTTT. Translating gives CARGQANTEAFF. The gene calls are TRBV6-8 and TRBJ1-1; 7 positions agree with TRBD1. CDR1 and CDR2 (germline): MNHGY, SAAAGT. Trimming took 9 bases from V and 1 from J; bases not matched to a gene: 2. This CDR3 is 12 amino acids long.

The chain uses TRBV13 and TRBJ1-1; D not certain. Trimming took 0 bases from V and 1 from J, leaving 3 bases between them. The V gene's germline CDR1 is PRHDT and CDR2 FYEKMQ (reference sequence). This CDR3 spans 13 amino acids. CDR3 region: CASSLGQNTEAFF. In DNA, the CDR3 is TGTGCCAGCAGCTTAGGCCAGAACACTGAAGCTTTCTTT.

This chain uses TRBV11-2 with TRBJ2-7; D not certain. The V gene's germline CDR1 is SGHAT and CDR2 FQNNGV. The ends were cut back, 4 bases at V and 0 bases at J, with 16 bases in the middle. CDR3 length: 16 amino acids. The CDR3 DNA sequence: TGTGCCAGCAGCTCACTCACAAGACGGAGCTCCTACGAGCAGTACTTC. Protein: CASSSLTRRSSYEQYF.

Concerning this clone itself: The same CDR3 arises from other DNA sequences in this sample as well. The J gene is TRBJ2-5, the V gene TRBV5-1; 8 bases agree with TRBD1. V was clipped by 0 bases and J by 5 bases; unmatched bases: 3. The CDR3 covers 14 residues. The germline CDR1 and CDR2 sequences are SGHRS and YFSETQ. In DNA form, the CDR3 reads TGCGCCAGCAGCTTGGGGACAGGGCGGGAGACCCAGTACTTC. This encodes CASSLGTGRETQYF.

The chain uses TRBV25-1 and TRBJ2-3, with TRBD2 identical over 7 bases. The CDR3 contains 15 residues. CDR1 and CDR2 from the germline V gene are MGHDK and SYGVNS. The ends lost 2 bases at V and 1 base at J; junction bases unmatched: 3. CDR3: CASSESGVRTDTQYF. The CDR3 DNA is TGTGCCAGCAGTGAAAGCGGGGTGCGCACAGATACGCAGTATTTT. The variable domain in full, with the rest retrieved from reference TRBV25-1 and TRBJ2-3, is EADIYQTPRYLVIGTGKKITLECSQTMGHDKMYWYQQDPGMELHLIHYSYGVNSTEKGDLSSESTVSRIRTEHFPLTLESARPSHTSQYLCASSESGVRTDTQYFGPGTRLTVL.

Only one count was recorded for this clone. The J gene is TRBJ1-2, the V gene TRBV18; perhaps TRBD1 as D (5 bases). V dropped 0 bases and J dropped 4 bases, with 12 bases sitting between them. CDR1 KGHSH and CDR2 LQKENI come from the germline V gene. The CDR3 length is 15 residues. This chain's CDR3 is CASSPPEWGGYGYTF. As DNA, the CDR3 is TGTGCCAGCTCACCACCGGAGTGGGGCGGCTATGGCTACACCTTC.

The chain couples TRBV14 to TRBJ2-5; D perhaps matches TRBD2 (5 bases). CDR1 and CDR2 from the germline V gene are SGHDN and FVKESK. V gave up 4 bases and J gave up 1 base, with 7 bases separating them. CDR3 size: 13 residues. CDR3 protein: CASSPGIQETQYF. In DNA, the CDR3 is TGTGCCAGCAGCCCGGGGATCCAAGAGACCCAGTACTTC.

The chain is built from TRBV20-1 and TRBJ2-7; D not certain. This CDR3 is built from 11 residues. Trimming took off 0 bases at V and 4 bases at J, with 4 bases between the two ends. Germline V gene lookup returns CDR1 DFQATT and CDR2 SNEGSKA (reference sequence). The CDR3 coding sequence is TGCAGTGCTAGAGAGCGGTACGAGCAGTACTTC. This sequence encodes CSARERYEQYF.